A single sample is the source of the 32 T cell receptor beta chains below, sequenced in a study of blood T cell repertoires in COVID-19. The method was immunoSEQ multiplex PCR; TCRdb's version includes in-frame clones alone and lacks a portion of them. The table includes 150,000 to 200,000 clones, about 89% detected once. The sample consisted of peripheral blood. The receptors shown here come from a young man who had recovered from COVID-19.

CDR3 protein: CASSYLQGYEQYF. DNA for the CDR3: TGTGCCAGCAGCTACCTACAGGGCTACGAGCAGTACTTC. V usage is TRBV5-6 and J usage is TRBJ2-7; the D gene is possibly TRBD1 (6 bases). This CDR3 has 13 amino acids. The germline CDR1 and CDR2 sequences are SGHDT and YYEEEE. The ends were cut back, 3 bases at V and 3 bases at J, with 10 bases in the middle.

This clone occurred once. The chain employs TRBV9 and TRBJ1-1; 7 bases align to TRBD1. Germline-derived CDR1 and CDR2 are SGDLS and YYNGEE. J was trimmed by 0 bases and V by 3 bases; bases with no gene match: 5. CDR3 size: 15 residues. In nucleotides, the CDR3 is TGTGCCAGCAGCGAACAGGGGCCTATGAACACTGAAGCTTTCTTT. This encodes CASSEQGPMNTEAFF.

CDR3 in DNA: TGCGCCAGCAGCTTTACAGGGGAAGGGGGTAATTCACCCCTCCACTTT. This sequence encodes CASSFTGEGGNSPLHF. The J gene is TRBJ1-6, the V gene TRBV5-1; 7 nucleotides align to TRBD1. CDR3 size: 16 residues. CDR1 is SGHRS and CDR2 is YFSETQ in the germline V gene. J lost 6 bases, V lost 2 bases, and 8 bases had no gene match.

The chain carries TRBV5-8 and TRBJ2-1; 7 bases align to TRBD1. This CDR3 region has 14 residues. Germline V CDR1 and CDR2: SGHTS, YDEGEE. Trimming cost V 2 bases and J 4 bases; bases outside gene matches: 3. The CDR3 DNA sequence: TGTGCCAGCAGCTTCTTGGACAGGTACAATGAGCAGTTCTTC. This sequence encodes CASSFLDRYNEQFF.

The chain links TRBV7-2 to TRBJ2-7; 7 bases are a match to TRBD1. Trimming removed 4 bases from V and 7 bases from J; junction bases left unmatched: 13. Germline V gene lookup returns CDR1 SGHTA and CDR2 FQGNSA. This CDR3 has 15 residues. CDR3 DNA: TGTGCCAGCAGCTCCCCCCGGACAGGAGACTTTGAGCAGTACTTC. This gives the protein CASSSPRTGDFEQYF.

The CDR3 DNA sequence: TGTGCCAGCAGAACGGGCGGGGGCTATGGCTACACCTTC. Its protein is CASRTGGGYGYTF. The chain couples TRBV6-5 to TRBJ1-2; tentative D call: TRBD1 (5 bases). This CDR3 has 13 residues. The V and J ends lost 6 bases and 4 bases respectively, with 12 bases between them. CDR1 is MNHEY and CDR2 is SVGAGI in the germline V gene.

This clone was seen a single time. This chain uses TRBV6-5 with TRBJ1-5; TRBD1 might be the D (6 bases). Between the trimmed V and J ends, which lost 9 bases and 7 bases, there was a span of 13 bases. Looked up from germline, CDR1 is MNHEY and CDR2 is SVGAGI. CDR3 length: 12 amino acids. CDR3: CASQQGGQPQHF. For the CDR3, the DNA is TGTGCCAGTCAACAGGGCGGGCAGCCCCAGCATTTT.

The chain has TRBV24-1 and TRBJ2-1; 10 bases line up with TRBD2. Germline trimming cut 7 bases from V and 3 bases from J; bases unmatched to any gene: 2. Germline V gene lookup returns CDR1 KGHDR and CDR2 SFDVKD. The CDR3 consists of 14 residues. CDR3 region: CATSPSGSYNEQFF. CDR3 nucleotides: TGTGCCACCAGCCCTAGCGGGAGCTACAATGAGCAGTTCTTC.

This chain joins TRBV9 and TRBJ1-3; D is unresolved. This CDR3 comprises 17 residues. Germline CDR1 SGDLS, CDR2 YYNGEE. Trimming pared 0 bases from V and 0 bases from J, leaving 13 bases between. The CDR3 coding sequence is TGTGCCAGCAGCGTAGGGCGGCAGACGTTCTCTGGAAACACCATATATTTT. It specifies CASSVGRQTFSGNTIYF.

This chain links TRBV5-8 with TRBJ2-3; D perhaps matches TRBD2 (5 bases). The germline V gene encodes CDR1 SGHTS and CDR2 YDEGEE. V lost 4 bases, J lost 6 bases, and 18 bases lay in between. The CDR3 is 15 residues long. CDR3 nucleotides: TGTGCCAGCAGCCTGACTACCAGCTGGGCCGATACGCAGTATTTT. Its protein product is CASSLTTSWADTQYF.

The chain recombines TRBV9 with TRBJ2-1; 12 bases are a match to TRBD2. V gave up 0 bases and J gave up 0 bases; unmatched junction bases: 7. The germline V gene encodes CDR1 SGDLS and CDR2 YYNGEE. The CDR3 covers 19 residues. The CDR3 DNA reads TGTGCCAGCAGCGTAGCTAGGACTAGCGGGGAGAACTCCTACAATGAGCAGTTCTTC. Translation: CASSVARTSGENSYNEQFF.

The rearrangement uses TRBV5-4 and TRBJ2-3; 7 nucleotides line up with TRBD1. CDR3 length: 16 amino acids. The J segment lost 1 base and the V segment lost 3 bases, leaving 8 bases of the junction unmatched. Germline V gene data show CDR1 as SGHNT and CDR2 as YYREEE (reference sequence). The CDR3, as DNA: TGTGCCAGCAGCTCGAACGACAGGGCCGGCACAGATACGCAGTATTTT. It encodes CASSSNDRAGTDTQYF.

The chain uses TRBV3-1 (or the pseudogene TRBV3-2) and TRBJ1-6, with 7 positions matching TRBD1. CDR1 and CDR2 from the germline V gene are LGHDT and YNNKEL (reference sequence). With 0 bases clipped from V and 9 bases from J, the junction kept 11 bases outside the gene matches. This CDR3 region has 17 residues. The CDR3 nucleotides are TGTGCCAGCAGCCAAGATATCAAGGGGGCGAGTAGTTCACCCCTCCACTTT. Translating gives CASSQDIKGASSSPLHF.

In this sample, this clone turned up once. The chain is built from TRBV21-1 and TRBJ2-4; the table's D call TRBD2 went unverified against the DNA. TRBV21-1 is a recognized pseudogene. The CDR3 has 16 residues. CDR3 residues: CARSVVWTGAKNIQYF. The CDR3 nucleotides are TGTGCCCGCTCCGTGGTGTGGACGGGGGCCAAAAACATTCAGTACTTC.

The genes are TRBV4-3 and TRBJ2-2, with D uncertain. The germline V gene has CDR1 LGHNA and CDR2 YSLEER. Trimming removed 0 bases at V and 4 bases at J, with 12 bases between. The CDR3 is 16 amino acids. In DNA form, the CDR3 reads TGCGCCAGCAGCCAAGATTATGGCAGGCCCACCGGGGAGCTGTTTTTT. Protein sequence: CASSQDYGRPTGELFF.

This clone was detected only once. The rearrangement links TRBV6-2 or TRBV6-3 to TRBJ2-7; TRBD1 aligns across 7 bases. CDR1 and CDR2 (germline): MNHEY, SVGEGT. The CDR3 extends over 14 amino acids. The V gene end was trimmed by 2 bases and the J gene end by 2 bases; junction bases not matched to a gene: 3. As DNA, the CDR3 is TGTGCCAGCAGTTACGGTACAGGGGCCTACGAGCAGTACTTC. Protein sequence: CASSYGTGAYEQYF.

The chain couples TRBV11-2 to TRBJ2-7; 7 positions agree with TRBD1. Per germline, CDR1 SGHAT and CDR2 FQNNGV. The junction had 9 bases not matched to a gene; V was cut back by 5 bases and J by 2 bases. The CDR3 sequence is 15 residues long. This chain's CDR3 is CASSRVPQGAYEQYF. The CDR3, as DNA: TGTGCCAGCAGCCGGGTCCCCCAGGGGGCCTACGAGCAGTACTTC.

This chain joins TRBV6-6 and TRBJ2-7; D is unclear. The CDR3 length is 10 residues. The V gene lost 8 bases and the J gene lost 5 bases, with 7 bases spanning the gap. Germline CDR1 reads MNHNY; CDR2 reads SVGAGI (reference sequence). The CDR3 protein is CASGEHEQYF. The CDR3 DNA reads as TGTGCCAGCGGTGAGCACGAGCAGTACTTC.

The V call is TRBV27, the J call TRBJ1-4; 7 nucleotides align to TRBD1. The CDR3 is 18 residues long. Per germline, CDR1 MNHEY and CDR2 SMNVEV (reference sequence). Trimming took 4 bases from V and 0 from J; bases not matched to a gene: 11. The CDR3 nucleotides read TGTGCCAGCAGTTCCAGACGTGGGGACAGCGCAACTAATGAAAAACTGTTTTTT. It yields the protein CASSSRRGDSATNEKLFF.

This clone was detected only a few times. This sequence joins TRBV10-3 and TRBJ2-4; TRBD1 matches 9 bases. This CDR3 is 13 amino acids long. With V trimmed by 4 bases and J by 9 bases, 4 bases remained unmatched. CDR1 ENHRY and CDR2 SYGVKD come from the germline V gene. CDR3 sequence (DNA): TGTGCCATCAGTGGAAGGACAGGGGCCATTCAGTACTTC. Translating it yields CAISGRTGAIQYF.

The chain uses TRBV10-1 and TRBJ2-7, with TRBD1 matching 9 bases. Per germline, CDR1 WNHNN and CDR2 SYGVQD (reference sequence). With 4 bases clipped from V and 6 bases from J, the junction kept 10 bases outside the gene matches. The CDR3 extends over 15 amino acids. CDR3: CASSAQGARGCEQYF. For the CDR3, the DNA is TGCGCCAGCAGTGCACAGGGGGCTAGGGGCTGCGAGCAGTACTTC.

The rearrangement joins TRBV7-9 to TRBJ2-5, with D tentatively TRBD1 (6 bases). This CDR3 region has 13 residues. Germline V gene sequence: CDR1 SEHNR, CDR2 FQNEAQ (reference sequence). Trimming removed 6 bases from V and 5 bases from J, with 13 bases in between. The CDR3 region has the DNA TGTGCCAGCAGAATGACAGGTGGGGAGACCCAGTACTTC. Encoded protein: CASRMTGGETQYF. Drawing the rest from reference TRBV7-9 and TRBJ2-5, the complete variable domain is DTGVSQNPRHKITKRGQNVTFRCDPISEHNRLYWYRQTLGQGPEFLTYFQNEAQLEKSRLLSDRFSAERPKGSFSTLEIQRTEQGDSAMYLCASRMTGGETQYFGPGTRLLVL.

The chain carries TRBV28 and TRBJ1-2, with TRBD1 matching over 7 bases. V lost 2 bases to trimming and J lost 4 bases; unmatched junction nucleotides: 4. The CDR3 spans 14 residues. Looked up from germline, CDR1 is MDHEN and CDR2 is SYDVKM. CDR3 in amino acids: CASSLGTVIYGYTF. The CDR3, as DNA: TGTGCCAGCAGTTTAGGGACAGTGATCTATGGCTACACCTTC.

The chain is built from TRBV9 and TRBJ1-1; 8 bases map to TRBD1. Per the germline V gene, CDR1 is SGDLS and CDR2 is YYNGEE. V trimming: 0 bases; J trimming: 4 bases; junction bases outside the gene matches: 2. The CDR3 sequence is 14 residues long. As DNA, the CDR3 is TGTGCCAGCAGCGTAGGTACAGGGGGCACTGAAGCTTTCTTT. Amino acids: CASSVGTGGTEAFF.

CDR3 sequence reads: CATDIKGLGQPQHF. The CDR3 DNA sequence: TGTGCCACCGACATAAAGGGGCTCGGGCAGCCCCAGCATTTT. The chain has TRBV6-6 and TRBJ1-5; perhaps TRBD1 as D (5 bases). Germline CDR1 MNHNY, CDR2 SVGAGI (reference sequence). With 10 bases removed from V and 7 bases from J, the gap between germline ends came to 20 bases. The CDR3 contains 14 residues.

CDR3 sequence: CASSLDREPRNPNEKLFF. The CDR3 DNA follows: TGTGCCAGCAGCTTAGATCGGGAACCCAGAAACCCGAATGAAAAACTGTTTTTT. This chain links TRBV7-8 with TRBJ1-4, with D unresolved. Germline V gene sequence: CDR1 SGHVS, CDR2 FQNEAQ. The CDR3 loop spans 18 amino acids. V was trimmed by 1 base and J by 5 bases, leaving 20 bases between them.

CDR3 residues: CASSEPGQGNGYTF. The CDR3 bases are TGTGCCAGCAGTGAGCCGGGACAGGGGAATGGCTACACCTTC. The genes are TRBV6-1 and TRBJ1-2; 10 nucleotides match TRBD1. The germline gives CDR1 MNHNS, CDR2 SASEGT. After removal of 3 bases from V and 6 bases from J, the junction contained 4 bases not matched to a gene. This CDR3 has 14 amino acids.

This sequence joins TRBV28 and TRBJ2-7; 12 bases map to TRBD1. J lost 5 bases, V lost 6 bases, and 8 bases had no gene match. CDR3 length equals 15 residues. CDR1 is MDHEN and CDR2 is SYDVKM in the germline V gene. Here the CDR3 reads CASSWVGTGGDEQYF. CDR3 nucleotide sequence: TGTGCCAGCAGCTGGGTGGGGACAGGGGGCGACGAGCAGTACTTC.

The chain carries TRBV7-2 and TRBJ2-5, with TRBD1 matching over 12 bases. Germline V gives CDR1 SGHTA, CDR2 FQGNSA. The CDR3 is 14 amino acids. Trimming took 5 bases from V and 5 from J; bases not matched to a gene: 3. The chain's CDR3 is CASSGDRGRETQYF. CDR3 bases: TGTGCCAGCAGCGGGGACAGGGGGCGCGAGACCCAGTACTTC. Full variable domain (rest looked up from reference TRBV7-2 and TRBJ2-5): GAGVSQSPSNKVTEKGKDVELRCDPISGHTALYWYRQSLGQGLEFLIYFQGNSAPDKSGLPSDRFSAERTGGSVSTLTIQRTQQEDSAVYLCASSGDRGRETQYFGPGTRLLVL.

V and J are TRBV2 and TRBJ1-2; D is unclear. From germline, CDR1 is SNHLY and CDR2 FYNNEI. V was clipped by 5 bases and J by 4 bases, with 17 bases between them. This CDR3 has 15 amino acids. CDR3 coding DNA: TGTGCCAGCAGTACCCAAGCGGGGTTGAGCTATGGCTACACCTTC. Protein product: CASSTQAGLSYGYTF.

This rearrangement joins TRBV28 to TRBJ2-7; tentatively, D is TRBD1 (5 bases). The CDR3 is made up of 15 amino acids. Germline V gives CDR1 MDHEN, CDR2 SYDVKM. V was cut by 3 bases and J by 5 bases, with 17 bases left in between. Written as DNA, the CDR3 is TGTGCCAGCAGTTTGGTTGAGTTAGGGGTTCACGAGCAGTACTTC. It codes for CASSLVELGVHEQYF.

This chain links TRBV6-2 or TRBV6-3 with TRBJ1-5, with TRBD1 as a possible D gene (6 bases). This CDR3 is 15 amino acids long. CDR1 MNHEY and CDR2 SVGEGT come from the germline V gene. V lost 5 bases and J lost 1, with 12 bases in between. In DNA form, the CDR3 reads TGTGCCAGCAGTCCGGACAGATTAAGCAATCAGCCCCAGCATTTT. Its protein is CASSPDRLSNQPQHF.